Shown below are 21 T cell receptor beta chains from a single sample sequenced in a study of radiotherapy plus CTLA-4 blockade in lung cancer. Profiling relied on immunoSEQ multiplex PCR, and the TCRdb table lists in-frame clones only, not all of them. The sample shows about 91,000 clones, about 78% of them seen only once. Sample: peripheral blood, taken from a patient treated with radiotherapy plus ipilimumab. The receptor set was obtained from a human donor with non-small cell lung cancer that progressed on radiotherapy plus ipilimumab.

This clone has only one observation. In nucleotides, the CDR3 is TGTGCCAGCAGCTTAGGCGCGCCAGGGGCTAGGGAGAATCAGCCCCAGCATTTT. It is translated as CASSLGAPGARENQPQHF. V gene TRBV7-9 combines with J gene TRBJ1-5, with D possibly TRBD1 on 6 matching bases. This CDR3 is built from 18 residues. The germline V and J ends were trimmed by 1 base and 4 bases, with 20 bases remaining between them. Germline CDR1 SEHNR, CDR2 FQNEAQ (reference sequence).

This sequence joins TRBV4-1 and TRBJ2-2; tentatively, D is TRBD2 (5 bases). V lost 1 base, J lost 8 bases, and 5 bases lay in between. CDR3 length: 12 residues. Per germline, CDR1 MGHRA and CDR2 YSYEKL. The CDR3 reads CASSQAGGELFF. The CDR3 nucleotides read TGCGCCAGCAGCCAAGCGGGGGGGGAGCTGTTTTTT.

The genes are TRBV7-2 and TRBJ2-7; TRBD1 matches at 10 bases. Germline values: CDR1 SGHTA, CDR2 FQGNSA. The CDR3 is made up of 14 amino acids. The ends lost 4 bases at V and 4 bases at J; junction bases unmatched: 4. The CDR3 nucleotides are TGTGCCAGCAGCTCACCGGGACAGGGGTACGAGCAGTACTTC. It encodes CASSSPGQGYEQYF.

The chain links TRBV7-8 to TRBJ2-1; D unclear. CDR1 is SGHVS, CDR2 FQNEAQ, per germline. V lost 3 bases, J lost 5 bases, and 14 bases lay in between. The CDR3 is made up of 15 amino acids. The CDR3 protein is CASSFRLHSNNEQFF. The DNA of the CDR3 is TGTGCCAGCAGCTTCAGACTGCACAGCAACAATGAGCAGTTCTTC.

CDR3 loop: CASSNRDRGNEKLFF. The CDR3 nucleotides read TGTGCCAGCAGTAACCGGGACAGGGGGAATGAAAAACTGTTTTTT. V and J are TRBV6-6 and TRBJ1-4; TRBD1 matches 11 bases. V shed 5 bases, J shed 5 bases, and the junction held 4 bases outside the gene matches. Germline CDR1 is MNHNY and CDR2 is SVGAGI (reference sequence). CDR3 length equals 15 residues.

The rearrangement uses TRBV4-1 and TRBJ1-4; 8 bases match TRBD1. The germline gives CDR1 MGHRA, CDR2 YSYEKL. V lost 5 bases and J lost 0; bases outside the gene matches: 8. The CDR3 sequence is 17 residues long. The CDR3 region is CASSKPGQVATNEKLFF. The CDR3 nucleotides read TGCGCCAGCAGCAAACCGGGACAGGTTGCAACTAATGAAAAACTGTTTTTT.

In this sample, this clone turned up once. This chain joins TRBV2 and TRBJ2-3, with no clear D. Germline CDR1 reads SNHLY; CDR2 reads FYNNEI. Trimming cost V 8 bases and J 2 bases, with 14 bases left between them. This CDR3 has 14 amino acids. The CDR3 bases are TGTGCCAGCGTGGTGAACCCAAACACAGATACGCAGTATTTT. Protein product: CASVVNPNTDTQYF.

The chain joins TRBV11-2 to TRBJ2-7; D not resolved. Trimming took 5 bases from V and 4 from J, leaving 9 bases between them. From germline, CDR1 is SGHAT and CDR2 FQNNGV. This CDR3 comprises 12 residues. The CDR3 loop is CASSRPGYEQYF. CDR3 DNA sequence: TGTGCCAGCAGCCGCCCCGGGTACGAGCAGTACTTC.

The genes are TRBV28 and TRBJ1-3; D possibly corresponds to TRBD1 (6 bases). CDR3 size: 14 residues. Germline-derived CDR1 and CDR2 are MDHEN and SYDVKM. V was trimmed by 8 bases and J by 4 bases, leaving 15 bases between them. This CDR3 reads CASSNQGSGNTIYF. The CDR3 nucleotides read TGTGCCAGCTCCAATCAGGGGAGCGGAAACACCATATATTTT.

The V gene is TRBV28, the J gene TRBJ2-5; 8 bases map to TRBD1. The germline V gene has CDR1 MDHEN and CDR2 SYDVKM. V gave up 3 bases and J gave up 5 bases; unmatched junction bases: 8. The CDR3 totals 15 residues. As DNA, the CDR3 is TGTGCCAGCAGTTTTATAGGACAGGGAGATGAGACCCAGTACTTC. It translates to CASSFIGQGDETQYF.

This clone appeared once. The V call is TRBV9, the J call TRBJ2-3; TRBD2 aligns across 7 bases. The trim removed 0 bases at V and 0 bases at J, leaving 10 bases unmatched. Germline CDR1 and CDR2: SGDLS and YYNGEE. This CDR3 has 18 amino acids. In DNA, the CDR3 is TGTGCCAGCAGCGTAGCCCCTACCCGGGAGGAAAGCACAGATACGCAGTATTTT. Amino acids: CASSVAPTREESTDTQYF.

The chain employs TRBV5-1 and TRBJ2-1, with 7 nucleotides matching TRBD2. Germline values: CDR1 SGHRS, CDR2 YFSETQ. This CDR3 contains 15 residues. V shed 1 base and J 3 bases; nucleotides not matched to a gene: 4. CDR3 sequence reads: CASSLMQRGYNEQFF. CDR3 coding DNA: TGCGCCAGCAGCTTGATGCAGCGGGGCTACAATGAGCAGTTCTTC.

The sample holds one count of this clone. V and J are TRBV6-6 and TRBJ2-7, with D tentatively TRBD2 (5 bases). CDR3 length equals 14 residues. Germline CDR1 MNHNY, CDR2 SVGAGI (reference sequence). The V end was cut by 2 bases, the J end by 0 bases, with 8 bases between. Written as DNA, the CDR3 is TGTGCCAGCAGTTACGAGGGAAGCTCCTACGAGCAGTACTTC. Translating gives CASSYEGSSYEQYF.

The sample holds many counts of this clone. The chain is built from TRBV28 and TRBJ2-1; 8 bases map to TRBD2. The CDR3 length is 14 residues. Trimming removed 2 bases from V and 6 bases from J; junction bases left unmatched: 3. CDR1 and CDR2 from the germline V gene are MDHEN and SYDVKM. The CDR3 nucleotides read TGTGCCAGCAGTTTACCTAGCGGGTCCAATGAGCAGTTCTTC. Protein sequence: CASSLPSGSNEQFF.

This clone has just one count. The rearrangement links TRBV5-1 to TRBJ2-7; 14 bases fit TRBD2. The CDR3 is 20 amino acids. The germline V gene encodes CDR1 SGHRS and CDR2 YFSETQ. V lost 3 bases and J lost 2; bases outside the gene matches: 16. The CDR3 nucleotides are TGCGCCAGCAGCTCCAACTTCCCGGGACTAGCGGGAGAGGCACCCTACGAGCAGTACTTC. It specifies CASSSNFPGLAGEAPYEQYF.

The DNA of the CDR3 is TGTGCCAGCAGCGCAGCCGGGGCGTTGAACACTGAAGCTTTCTTT. This gives the protein CASSAAGALNTEAFF. The chain has TRBV6-5 and TRBJ1-1; a possible D gene is TRBD1 (5 bases). Per the germline V gene, CDR1 is MNHEY and CDR2 is SVGAGI. The CDR3 totals 15 residues. Between the trimmed V and J ends, which lost 6 bases and 0 bases, there was a span of 14 bases.

The chain couples TRBV27 to TRBJ2-5, with D possibly matching TRBD1 (6 bases). CDR3 length equals 15 residues. The V gene's germline CDR1 is MNHEY and CDR2 SMNVEV (reference sequence). V was pared by 8 bases and J by 4 bases, with 20 bases between. The CDR3 coding sequence is TGTGCCAGCGGGTTCCGGGACAACCTTCGAGAGACCCAGTACTTC. Protein sequence: CASGFRDNLRETQYF.

CDR3 sequence reads: CASTGFEGGPQETQYF. The CDR3 region has the DNA TGCGCCAGCACTGGTTTTGAGGGGGGCCCACAAGAGACCCAGTACTTC. The rearrangement links TRBV5-1 to TRBJ2-5; D may correspond to TRBD1 or TRBD2 (6 bases each). CDR1 is SGHRS, CDR2 YFSETQ, per germline. Trimming removed 6 bases at V and 2 bases at J, with 20 bases between. The CDR3 covers 16 residues.

The rearrangement links TRBV5-6 to TRBJ2-7; either TRBD1 or TRBD2 may supply D (5 bases each). Germline V lookup: CDR1 SGHDT, CDR2 YYEEEE. Between the trimmed V and J ends, which lost 1 base and 3 bases, there was a span of 8 bases. The CDR3 is 13 residues long. The CDR3 loop is CASSLRDDYEQYF. The CDR3 bases are TGTGCCAGCAGCTTGAGGGACGACTACGAGCAGTACTTC.

The gene calls are TRBV6-5 and TRBJ2-6, with D uncertain. Trimming left V 1 base short and J 5 bases short, with 9 bases between. This CDR3 comprises 15 residues. Looked up from germline, CDR1 is MNHEY and CDR2 is SVGAGI. The CDR3 DNA reads as TGTGCCAGCAGTTACTTCCGTGGGAGGGCCAACGTCCTGACTTTC. Its translation: CASSYFRGRANVLTF.

The chain links TRBV5-1 to TRBJ2-7; D might be TRBD2 (7 bases). Trimming stripped 3 bases from V and 0 bases from J, with 16 bases between. CDR3 size: 16 residues. CDR1 is SGHRS and CDR2 is YFSETQ in the germline V gene. CDR3 bases: TGCGCCAGCAGCTGGGGGGGGGCACTAAGCTCCTACGAGCAGTACTTC. Protein sequence: CASSWGGALSSYEQYF.